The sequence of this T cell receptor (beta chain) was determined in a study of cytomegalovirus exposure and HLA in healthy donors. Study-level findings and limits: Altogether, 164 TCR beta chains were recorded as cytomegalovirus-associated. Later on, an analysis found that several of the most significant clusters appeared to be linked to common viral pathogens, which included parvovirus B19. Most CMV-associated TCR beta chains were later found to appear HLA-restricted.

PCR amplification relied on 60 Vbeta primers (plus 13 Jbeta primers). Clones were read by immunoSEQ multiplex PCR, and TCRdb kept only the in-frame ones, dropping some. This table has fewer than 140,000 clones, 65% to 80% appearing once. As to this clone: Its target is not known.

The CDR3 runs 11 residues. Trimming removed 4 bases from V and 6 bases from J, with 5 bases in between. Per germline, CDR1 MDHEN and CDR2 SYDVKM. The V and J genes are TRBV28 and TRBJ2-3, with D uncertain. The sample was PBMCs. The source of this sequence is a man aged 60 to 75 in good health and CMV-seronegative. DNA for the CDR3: TGTGCCAGCAGTTCCCGGGATACGCAGTATTTT. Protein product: CASSSRDTQYF.